This is a list of T cell receptor beta chains from one sample in a study of OX40 agonist ivuxolimab in advanced cancers. Some clones are missing from TCRdb's copy, which holds only in-frame ones; the method was immunoSEQ multiplex PCR. The data contain 15,000 to 20,000 clones, more than 60% of them singletons. Sequenced material: CD4+ or CD8+ T cells sorted from blood, taken in a trial of the OX40 agonist ivuxolimab. These receptors came from an adult with an advanced solid tumor such as melanoma, head and neck, liver or kidney cancer. CDR3s include the opening cysteine and the closing phenylalanine or tryptophan. Fields, in order: clone size, J gene, D gene, V gene, CDR3 protein, CDR3 DNA. The D gene is left open where the match is weak. Only part of the rows carry a size: once, few, many, or a class if the clone is expanded.

>-|TRBJ2-2|-|TRBV5-3
CARRRRAKTGELFF
TGTGCCAGGCGACGGAGGGCCAAAACCGGGGAGCTGTTTTTT
>-|TRBJ2-5|-|TRBV7-8
CASSFGVMETQYF
TGTGCCAGCAGCTTTGGCGTTATGGAGACCCAGTACTTC
>-|TRBJ2-7|-|TRBV6-5
CASSLDRPPSSYEQYF
TGTGCCAGCAGTTTAGACAGGCCCCCTAGCTCCTACGAGCAGTACTTC
>-|TRBJ2-7|-|TRBV4-1
CAGSPTGYEQYF
TGCGCCGGCAGCCCTACAGGGTACGAGCAGTACTTC
>-|TRBJ2-2|TRBD2|TRBV27
CASSTLAGGVYGELFF
TGTGCCAGCAGTACTCTAGCGGGGGGAGTATACGGGGAGCTGTTTTTT
>medium-sized|TRBJ1-1|TRBD1|TRBV27
CASSLYGTVGEAFF
TGTGCCAGCAGCCTATACGGGACAGTCGGTGAAGCTTTCTTT
>once|TRBJ2-7|-|TRBV11-2
CASSLATGYEQYF
TGTGCCAGCAGCTTAGCGACAGGCTACGAGCAGTACTTC
>few|TRBJ2-7|TRBD1|TRBV5-1
CASSSTGAYEQYF
TGCGCCAGCAGCTCTACAGGGGCCTACGAGCAGTACTTC
>-|TRBJ2-6|-|TRBV10-1
CASSAQSRANVLTF
TGCGCCAGCAGCGCACAAAGTCGGGCCAACGTCCTGACTTTC
>few|TRBJ2-1|-|TRBV28
CASALANNEQFF
TGTGCCAGCGCCCTAGCTAACAATGAGCAGTTCTTC
>few|TRBJ2-7|-|TRBV7-6
CASSLNIGDPGSYEQYF
TGTGCCAGCAGCTTAAACATAGGGGACCCGGGGTCCTACGAGCAGTACTTC
>-|TRBJ2-1|-|TRBV7-9
CASSLEVGGNNEQFF
TGTGCCAGCAGCTTAGAGGTTGGTGGAAACAATGAGCAGTTCTTC
>few|TRBJ2-7|-|TRBV7-3
CASSPEYGYEQYF
TGTGCCAGCAGCCCCGAGTACGGCTACGAGCAGTACTTC
>-|TRBJ2-7|TRBD1|TRBV28
CASSFRDREYEQYF
TGTGCCAGCAGTTTCCGGGACAGGGAGTACGAGCAGTACTTC
>-|TRBJ1-2|-|TRBV28
CASSQGFHGYTF
TGTGCCAGCAGTCAGGGTTTTCATGGCTACACCTTC
>-|TRBJ2-3|TRBD2|TRBV4-3
CASSRETSGGAVDTQYF
TGCGCCAGCAGCCGAGAGACTAGCGGGGGGGCCGTAGATACGCAGTATTTT
>few|TRBJ2-7|TRBD1|TRBV4-3
CASSQSTGFEQYF
TGCGCCAGCAGCCAGTCGACAGGGTTCGAGCAGTACTTC
>few|TRBJ1-1|-|TRBV28
CASGEGVGGTEAFF
TGTGCCAGCGGAGAGGGGGTTGGAGGCACTGAAGCTTTCTTT
>-|TRBJ1-1|TRBD1|TRBV5-6
CASSPWGQQNTEAFF
TGTGCCAGCAGTCCCTGGGGACAGCAGAACACTGAAGCTTTCTTT
>-|TRBJ2-3|-|TRBV19
CASSILPTASYSTDTQYF
TGTGCCAGTAGTATCCTTCCGACCGCCTCCTATAGCACAGATACGCAGTATTTT
>-|TRBJ2-7|TRBD2|TRBV7-2
CASRERGDSYEQYF
TGTGCCAGCAGGGAGCGGGGGGACAGCTACGAGCAGTACTTC
>-|TRBJ1-6|TRBD1|TRBV28
CASTTRQGVNSPLHF
TGTGCCAGCACCACGCGTCAGGGGGTTAATTCACCCCTCCACTTT
>-|TRBJ2-7|-|TRBV5-4
CASSSQGGEQYF
TGTGCCAGCAGTTCACAGGGAGGGGAGCAGTACTTC
>-|TRBJ2-2|-|TRBV7-3
CASSPNTGELFF
TGTGCCAGCAGCCCGAACACCGGGGAGCTGTTTTTT
>-|TRBJ1-2|-|TRBV13
CASSLGWSSGGGYTF
TGTGCCAGCAGCTTAGGCTGGTCCTCCGGGGGTGGCTACACCTTC
>-|TRBJ2-1|-|TRBV11-3
CASSPAGHSVNNEQFF
TGTGCCAGCAGCCCAGCGGGACATTCTGTCAACAATGAGCAGTTCTTC
>once|TRBJ1-1|-|TRBV27
CASSLSVGEAFF
TGTGCCAGCAGTTTATCCGTAGGAGAAGCTTTCTTT
>few|TRBJ2-7|TRBD2|TRBV11-2
CASSSSGNRHEQYF
TGTGCCAGCAGCTCTAGCGGGAACCGCCACGAGCAGTACTTC
>many|TRBJ1-2|-|TRBV6-5
CASSYVSDSGGYTF
TGTGCCAGCAGTTACGTATCGGATAGTGGGGGCTACACCTTC
>many|TRBJ2-7|-|TRBV11-2
CASSLDGDRFYEQYF
TGTGCCAGCAGCTTAGACGGTGACAGGTTTTACGAGCAGTACTTC
>-|TRBJ1-1|TRBD1|TRBV5-6
CASSFGTGEAFF
TGTGCCAGCAGCTTCGGGACAGGTGAAGCTTTCTTT